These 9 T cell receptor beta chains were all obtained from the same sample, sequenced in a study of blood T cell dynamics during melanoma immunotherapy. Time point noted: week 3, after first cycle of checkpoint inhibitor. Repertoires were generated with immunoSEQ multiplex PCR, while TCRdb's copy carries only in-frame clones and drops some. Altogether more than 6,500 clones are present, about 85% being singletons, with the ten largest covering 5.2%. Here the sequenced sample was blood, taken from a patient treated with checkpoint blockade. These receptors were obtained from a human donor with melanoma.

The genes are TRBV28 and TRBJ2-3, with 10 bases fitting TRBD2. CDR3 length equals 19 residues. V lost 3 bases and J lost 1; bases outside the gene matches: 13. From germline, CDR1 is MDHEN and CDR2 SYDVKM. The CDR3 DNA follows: TGTGCCAGCAGTTTTAAGAAAAGCGGGAGGGGGTGGCGCACAGATACGCAGTATTTT. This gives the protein CASSFKKSGRGWRTDTQYF.

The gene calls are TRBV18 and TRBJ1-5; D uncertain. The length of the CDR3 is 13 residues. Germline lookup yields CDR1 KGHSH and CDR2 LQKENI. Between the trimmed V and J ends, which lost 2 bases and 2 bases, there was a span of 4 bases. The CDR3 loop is CASSPSGNQPQHF. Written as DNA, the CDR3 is TGTGCCAGCTCACCATCGGGCAATCAGCCCCAGCATTTT.

CDR3 sequence: CASSFGSNQPQHF. CDR3 nucleotides: TGTGCCAGCAGTTTTGGTTCTAATCAGCCCCAGCATTTT. The chain carries TRBV7-9 and TRBJ1-5; D is undetermined. The V gene's germline CDR1 is SEHNR and CDR2 FQNEAQ (reference sequence). The V end was cut by 6 bases, the J end by 4 bases, with 10 bases between. The CDR3 covers 13 residues.

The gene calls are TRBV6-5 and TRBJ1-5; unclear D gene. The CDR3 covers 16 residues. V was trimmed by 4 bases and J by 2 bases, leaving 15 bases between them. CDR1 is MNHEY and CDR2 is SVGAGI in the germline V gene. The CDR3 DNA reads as TGTGCCAGCAGTTTACTTACCACACGGGGCAATCAGCCCCAGCATTTT. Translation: CASSLLTTRGNQPQHF.

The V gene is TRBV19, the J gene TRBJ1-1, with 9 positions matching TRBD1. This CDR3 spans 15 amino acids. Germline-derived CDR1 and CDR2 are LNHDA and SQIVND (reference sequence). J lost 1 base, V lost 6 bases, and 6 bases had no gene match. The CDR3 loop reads CASRGTGRRNTEAFF. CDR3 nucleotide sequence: TGTGCCAGTAGGGGGACAGGGAGGAGGAACACTGAAGCTTTCTTT.

The CDR3 region is CSAPGQGVGSSYNEQFF. The CDR3 nucleotides are TGCAGCGCCCCGGGACAGGGGGTAGGGAGCTCCTACAATGAGCAGTTCTTC. V usage is TRBV29-1 and J usage is TRBJ2-1; 11 positions match TRBD1. V trimming: 7 bases; J trimming: 0 bases; junction bases outside the gene matches: 11. The germline CDR1 and CDR2 sequences are SQVTM and ANQGSEA. This CDR3 has 17 amino acids.

The CDR3 reads CASLPGTGYNEQFF. The CDR3 region has the DNA TGTGCCAGTCTCCCGGGGACAGGGTACAATGAGCAGTTCTTC. This chain uses TRBV6-5 with TRBJ2-1; 9 nucleotides match TRBD1. Trimming removed 9 bases from V and 4 bases from J; junction bases left unmatched: 7. Germline-derived CDR1 and CDR2 are MNHEY and SVGAGI. CDR3 length equals 14 residues.

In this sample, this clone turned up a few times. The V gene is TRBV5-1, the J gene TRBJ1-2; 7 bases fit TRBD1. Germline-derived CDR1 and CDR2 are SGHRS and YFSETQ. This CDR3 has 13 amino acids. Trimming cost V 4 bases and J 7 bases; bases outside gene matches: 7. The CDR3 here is CASSGAGGIGYTF. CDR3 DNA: TGCGCCAGCAGCGGAGCAGGGGGTATTGGCTACACCTTC.

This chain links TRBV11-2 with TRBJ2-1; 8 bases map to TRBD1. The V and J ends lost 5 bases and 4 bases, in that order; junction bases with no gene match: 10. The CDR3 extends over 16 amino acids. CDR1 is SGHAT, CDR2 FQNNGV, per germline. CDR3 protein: CASSRIRGPGYNEQFF. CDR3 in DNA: TGTGCCAGCAGCAGGATCAGGGGGCCTGGGTACAATGAGCAGTTCTTC.